This T cell receptor beta chain was sequenced for a study of blood T cells in healthy people across ages. The authors ran a second PCR of about 6 to 11 cycles using a sample-barcoded 5' primer and a J-beta primer mix. TCRdb re-called the 5' RACE reads through MiXCR, storing one row per CDR3 protein. The sample carries over 1.5 million distinct CDR3 sequences, less than 50% recorded once. The V gene end was trimmed by 11 bases and the J gene end by 1 base; junction bases not matched to a gene: 7. There are 14 residues in the CDR3. J is TRBJ2-4 and V is TRBV12-3 or TRBV12-4; 8 bases are shared with TRBD1. The sequence came from a middle-aged woman in good health. The specimen sequenced was blood. The CDR3 DNA reads TGTGCCCGCAAACGGACAGGGGCCAAAAACATTCAGTACTTC. It specifies CARKRTGAKNIQYF.